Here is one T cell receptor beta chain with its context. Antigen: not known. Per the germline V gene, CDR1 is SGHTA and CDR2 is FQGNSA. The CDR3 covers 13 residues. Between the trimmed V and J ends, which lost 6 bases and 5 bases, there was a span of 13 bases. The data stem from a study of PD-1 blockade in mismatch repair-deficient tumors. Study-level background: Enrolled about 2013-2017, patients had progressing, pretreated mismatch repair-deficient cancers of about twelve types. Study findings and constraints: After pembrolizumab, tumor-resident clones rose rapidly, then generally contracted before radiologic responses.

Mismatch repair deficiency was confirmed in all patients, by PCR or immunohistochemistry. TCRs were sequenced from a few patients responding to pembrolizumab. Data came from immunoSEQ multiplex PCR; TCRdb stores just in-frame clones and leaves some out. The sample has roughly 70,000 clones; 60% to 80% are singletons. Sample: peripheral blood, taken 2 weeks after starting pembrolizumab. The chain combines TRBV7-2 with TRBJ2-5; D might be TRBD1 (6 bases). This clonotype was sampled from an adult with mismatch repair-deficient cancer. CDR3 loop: CASSYDRLETQYF. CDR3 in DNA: TGTGCCAGCAGTTACGACAGGCTGGAGACCCAGTACTTC.